This T cell receptor beta chain was retrieved from a study of blood T cells in healthy people across ages. General study findings and limits: Bulk PBMC profiling left naive and antigen-experienced comparisons inconclusive. It was found that TCR beta diversity correlated strongly with the percentage of naive T cells.

The second PCR ran about 6 to 12 cycles with a sample-barcoded 5' primer and J-beta primers. The authors tagged each cDNA molecule using a template-switch adaptor with 12 random nucleotides. TCRdb reprocessed the 5' RACE reads with MiXCR, giving one entry per CDR3 protein. The data hold fewer than 2,000,000 distinct CDR3 sequences, with about 39% observed a single time. Caucasian, healthy and from Russia, the donors were aged between about 6 and 100. Points on this clonotype: Its antigen is unidentified. Mismatch with germline at one junction end may stem from a read error.

The germline V gene has CDR1 LGHDT and CDR2 YNNKEL (reference sequence). The CDR3 has 12 residues. The sequence derives from a human donor in good health. The V call is TRBV3-1, the J call TRBJ2-3; D remains ambiguous. The sample comprised blood. CDR3 amino acids: CANSQAGHTQYF. The CDR3 DNA is TGTGCCAACAGCCAAGCTGGTCATACGCAGTATTTT.